In this sample, the clone carrying this T cell receptor (beta chain) turned up a few times. What it binds is unknown. These data come from a study of post-analysis software for immune sequencing data. This CDR3 contains 12 residues. Trimming took 8 bases from V and 8 from J, leaving 13 bases between them. CDR1 is MNHEY, CDR2 SMNVEV, per germline (reference sequence). Included in the TCR beta cDNA libraries were unique molecular identifiers. The T cell input of about 0.85 to 10 million gave about half a million cDNA molecules. TCRdb re-called the PCR reads through MiXCR, storing one row per CDR3 protein. The table records about 620,000 distinct CDR3 sequences, 44% of them present only once. Study-wide results and limits: Higher frequency in patients than in controls was seen for roughly five TRBV segments, with TRBV5-6, TRBV5-1 and TRBV20-1 among them. With F measure, samples from one preparation batch clustered together strongly. The normalized Chao1 diversity of multiple sclerosis patients was significantly lower than that of controls.

The sequenced material came from blood. This clonotype was obtained from a girl between 5 and 17 years old with multiple sclerosis. The chain links TRBV27 to TRBJ1-3; D unclear. The CDR3: CASGYPGDTIYF. CDR3 sequence (DNA): TGTGCCAGCGGTTACCCTGGGGACACCATATATTTT.